This TCR beta chain was recovered during a study of patients and donors after allogeneic stem cell transplantation. The CDR3 extends over 15 amino acids. CDR1 is ENHRY, CDR2 SYGVKD, per germline. J lost 7 bases, V lost 2 bases, and 5 bases had no gene match. This clonotype was observed a handful of times. TCRdb re-derived calls from the RT-PCR reads in MiXCR, one entry per CDR3 protein. The sample consists of roughly 960,000 distinct CDR3 sequences, more than 15% of them appearing once. V is TRBV10-3 and J is TRBJ2-1; TRBD1 matches at 10 bases. The sequenced sample consisted of blood, either unsorted or a sorted T cell fraction (not recorded which). The receptor was isolated from a human donor who was either an allogeneic HSCT recipient or a stem cell or donor lymphocyte infusion donor (not recorded which). It is not recorded whose cells these are; they may come from a transplant donor. CDR3 sequence: CAISEDRGLRNEQFF. Here the CDR3 DNA reads TGTGCCATCAGTGAGGACAGGGGGCTAAGAAATGAGCAGTTCTTC.